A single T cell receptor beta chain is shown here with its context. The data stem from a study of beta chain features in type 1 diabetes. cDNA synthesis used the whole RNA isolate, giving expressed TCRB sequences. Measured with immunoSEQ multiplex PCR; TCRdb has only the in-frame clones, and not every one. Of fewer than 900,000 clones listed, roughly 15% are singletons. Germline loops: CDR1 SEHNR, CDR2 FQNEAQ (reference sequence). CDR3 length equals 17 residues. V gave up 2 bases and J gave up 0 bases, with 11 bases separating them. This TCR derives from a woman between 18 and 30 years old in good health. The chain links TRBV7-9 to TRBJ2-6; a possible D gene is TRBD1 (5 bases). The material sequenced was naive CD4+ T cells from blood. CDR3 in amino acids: CASSLQTAPSGANVLTF. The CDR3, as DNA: TGTGCCAGCAGCTTACAGACAGCCCCCTCTGGGGCCAACGTCCTGACTTTC.